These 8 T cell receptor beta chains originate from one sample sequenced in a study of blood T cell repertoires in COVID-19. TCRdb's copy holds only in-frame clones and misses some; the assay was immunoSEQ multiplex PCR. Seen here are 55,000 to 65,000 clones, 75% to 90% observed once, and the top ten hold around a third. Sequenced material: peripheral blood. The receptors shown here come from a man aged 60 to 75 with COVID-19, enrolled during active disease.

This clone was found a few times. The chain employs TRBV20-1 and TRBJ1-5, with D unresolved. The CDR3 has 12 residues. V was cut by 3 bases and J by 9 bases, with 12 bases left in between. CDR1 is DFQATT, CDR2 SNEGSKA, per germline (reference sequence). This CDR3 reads CSASSRSGPQHF. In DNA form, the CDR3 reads TGCAGTGCTAGTTCGAGAAGTGGGCCCCAGCATTTT.

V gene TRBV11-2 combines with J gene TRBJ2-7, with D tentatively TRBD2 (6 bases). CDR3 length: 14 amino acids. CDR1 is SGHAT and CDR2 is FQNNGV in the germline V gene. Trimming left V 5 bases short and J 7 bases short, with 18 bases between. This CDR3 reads CASSRDGGIREQYF. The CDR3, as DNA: TGTGCCAGCAGCCGGGATGGGGGGATACGGGAGCAGTACTTC. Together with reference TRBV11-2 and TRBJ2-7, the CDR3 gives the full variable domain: EAGVAQSPRYKIIEKRQSVAFWCNPISGHATLYWYQQILGQGPKLLIQFQNNGVVDDSQLPKDRFSAERLKGVDSTLKIQPAKLEDSAVYLCASSRDGGIREQYFGPGTRLTVT.

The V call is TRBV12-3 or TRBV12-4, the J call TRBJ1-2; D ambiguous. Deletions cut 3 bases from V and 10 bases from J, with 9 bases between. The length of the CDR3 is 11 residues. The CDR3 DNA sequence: TGTGCCAGCAGTTTTGCAGGACTCTACACCTTC. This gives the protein CASSFAGLYTF.

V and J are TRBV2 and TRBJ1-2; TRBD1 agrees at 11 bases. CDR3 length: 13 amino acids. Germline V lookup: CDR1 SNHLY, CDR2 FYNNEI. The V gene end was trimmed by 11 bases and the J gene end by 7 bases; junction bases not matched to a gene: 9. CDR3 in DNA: TGTGCCGGACGCGGACAGGGGGCCTTTGGCTACACCTTC. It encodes CAGRGQGAFGYTF.

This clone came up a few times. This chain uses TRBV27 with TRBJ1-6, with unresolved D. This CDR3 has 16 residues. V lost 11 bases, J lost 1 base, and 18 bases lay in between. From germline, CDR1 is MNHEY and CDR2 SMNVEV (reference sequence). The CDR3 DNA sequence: TGTGCCTCCCAGGCATTCCGACGATCCTATAATTCACCCCTCCACTTT. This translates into CASQAFRRSYNSPLHF.

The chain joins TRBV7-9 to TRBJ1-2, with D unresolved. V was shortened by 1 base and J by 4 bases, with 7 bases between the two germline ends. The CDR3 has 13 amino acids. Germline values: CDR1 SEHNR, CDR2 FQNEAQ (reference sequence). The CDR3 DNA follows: TGTGCCAGCAGCTTAGGTGACATCTATGGCTACACCTTC. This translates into CASSLGDIYGYTF.

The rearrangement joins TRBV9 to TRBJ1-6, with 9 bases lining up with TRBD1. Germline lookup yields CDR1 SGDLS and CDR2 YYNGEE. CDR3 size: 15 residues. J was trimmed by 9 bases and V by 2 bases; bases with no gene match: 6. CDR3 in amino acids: CASSVSGQGGSPLHF. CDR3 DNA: TGTGCCAGCAGCGTCTCGGGACAGGGAGGTTCACCCCTCCACTTT.

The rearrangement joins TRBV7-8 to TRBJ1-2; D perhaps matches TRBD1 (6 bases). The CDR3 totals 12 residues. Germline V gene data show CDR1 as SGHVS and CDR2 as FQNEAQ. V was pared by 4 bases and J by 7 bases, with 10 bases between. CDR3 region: CASSSGVGGYTF. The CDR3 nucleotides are TGTGCCAGCAGCTCAGGGGTTGGTGGCTACACCTTC.